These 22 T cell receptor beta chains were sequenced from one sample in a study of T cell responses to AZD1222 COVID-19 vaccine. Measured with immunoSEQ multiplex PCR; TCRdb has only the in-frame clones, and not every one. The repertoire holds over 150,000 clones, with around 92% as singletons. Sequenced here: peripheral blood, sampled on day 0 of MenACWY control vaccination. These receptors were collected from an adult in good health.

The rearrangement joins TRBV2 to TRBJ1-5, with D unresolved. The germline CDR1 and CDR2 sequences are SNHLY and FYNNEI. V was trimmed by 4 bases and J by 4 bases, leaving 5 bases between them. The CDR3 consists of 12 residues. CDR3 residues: CASSGSNQPQHF. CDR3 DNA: TGTGCCAGCAGTGGTTCGAATCAGCCCCAGCATTTT.

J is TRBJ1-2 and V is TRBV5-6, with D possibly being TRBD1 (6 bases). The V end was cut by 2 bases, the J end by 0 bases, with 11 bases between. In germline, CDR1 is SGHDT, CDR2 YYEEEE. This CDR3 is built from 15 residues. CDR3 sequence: CASSFDRKANYGYTF. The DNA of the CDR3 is TGTGCCAGCAGCTTCGACAGGAAAGCTAACTATGGCTACACCTTC. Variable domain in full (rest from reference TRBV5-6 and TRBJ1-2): DAGVTQSPTHLIKTRGQQVTLRCSPKSGHDTVSWYQQALGQGPQFIFQYYEEEERQRGNFPDRFSGHQFPNYSSELNVNALLLGDSALYLCASSFDRKANYGYTFGSGTRLTVV.

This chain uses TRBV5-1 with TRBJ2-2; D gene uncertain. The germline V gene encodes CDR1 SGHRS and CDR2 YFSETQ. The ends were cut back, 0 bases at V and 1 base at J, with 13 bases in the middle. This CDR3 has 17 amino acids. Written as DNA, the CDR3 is TGCGCCAGCAGCTTGGTGCCCTTCTCCCTGAACACCGGGGAGCTGTTTTTT. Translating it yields CASSLVPFSLNTGELFF.

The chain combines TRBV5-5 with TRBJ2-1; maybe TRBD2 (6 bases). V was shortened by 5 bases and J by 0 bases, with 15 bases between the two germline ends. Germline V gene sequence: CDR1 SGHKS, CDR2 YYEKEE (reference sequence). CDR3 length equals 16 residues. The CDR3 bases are TGTGCCAGCAGACGGGGGTTGGGAATCTCCTACAATGAGCAGTTCTTC. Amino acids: CASRRGLGISYNEQFF.

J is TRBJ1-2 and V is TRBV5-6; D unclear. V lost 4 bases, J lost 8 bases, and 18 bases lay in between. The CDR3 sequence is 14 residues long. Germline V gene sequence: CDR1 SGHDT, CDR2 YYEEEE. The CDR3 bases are TGTGCCAGCAGCCCTCAGTCGGCCAGTGGAGGCTACACCTTC. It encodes CASSPQSASGGYTF.

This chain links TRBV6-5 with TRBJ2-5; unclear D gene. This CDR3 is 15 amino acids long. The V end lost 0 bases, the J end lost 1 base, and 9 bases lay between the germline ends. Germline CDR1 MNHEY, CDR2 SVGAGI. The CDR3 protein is CASSYSWAVQETQYF. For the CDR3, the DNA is TGTGCCAGCAGTTACTCGTGGGCGGTCCAAGAGACCCAGTACTTC.

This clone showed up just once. This chain's CDR3 is CASSYSSVGSQPQHF. The CDR3 bases are TGTGCCAGCAGTTACTCATCAGTTGGAAGTCAGCCCCAGCATTTT. This rearrangement joins TRBV6-5 to TRBJ1-5, with no clear D. Germline loops: CDR1 MNHEY, CDR2 SVGAGI. CDR3 length: 15 amino acids. V lost 0 bases to trimming and J lost 6 bases, with 12 bases between them.

The CDR3 DNA reads TGTGCCAGCAGCTTAACAGGGGGCTGGGGTGAAGCTTTCTTT. Amino acid sequence: CASSLTGGWGEAFF. The J gene is TRBJ1-1, the V gene TRBV28; 9 bases line up with TRBD1. CDR3 size: 14 residues. From germline, CDR1 is MDHEN and CDR2 SYDVKM. J was trimmed by 7 bases and V by 6 bases; bases with no gene match: 9.

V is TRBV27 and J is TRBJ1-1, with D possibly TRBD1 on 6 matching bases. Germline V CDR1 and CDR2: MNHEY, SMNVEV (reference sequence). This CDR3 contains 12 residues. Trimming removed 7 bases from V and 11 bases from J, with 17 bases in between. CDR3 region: CASTQDGQGAFF. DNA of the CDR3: TGTGCCAGCACTCAGGACGGCCAGGGGGCTTTCTTT.

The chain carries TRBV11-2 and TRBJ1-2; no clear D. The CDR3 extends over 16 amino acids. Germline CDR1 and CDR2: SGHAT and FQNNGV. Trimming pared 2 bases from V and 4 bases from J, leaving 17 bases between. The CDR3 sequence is CASSLSGQQILYGYTF. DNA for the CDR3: TGTGCCAGCAGCTTATCAGGTCAACAGATTCTCTATGGCTACACCTTC.

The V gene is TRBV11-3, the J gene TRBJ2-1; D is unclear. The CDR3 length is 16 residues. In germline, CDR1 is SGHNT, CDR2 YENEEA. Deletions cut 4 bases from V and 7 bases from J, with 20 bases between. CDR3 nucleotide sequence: TGTGCCAGCAGCTCCTATCTTAAGGGCATAGGGAATGAGCAGTTCTTC. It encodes CASSSYLKGIGNEQFF. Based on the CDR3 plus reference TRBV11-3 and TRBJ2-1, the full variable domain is EAGVVQSPRYKIIEKKQPVAFWCNPISGHNTLYWYLQNLGQGPELLIRYENEEAVDDSQLPKDRFSAERLKGVDSTLKIQPAELGDSAVYLCASSSYLKGIGNEQFFGPGTRLTVL.

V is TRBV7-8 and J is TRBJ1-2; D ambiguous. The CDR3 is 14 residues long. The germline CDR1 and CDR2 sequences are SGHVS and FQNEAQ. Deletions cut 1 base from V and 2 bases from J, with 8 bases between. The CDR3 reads CASSLGAQNYGYTF. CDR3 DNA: TGTGCCAGCAGCTTAGGGGCACAGAACTATGGCTACACCTTC. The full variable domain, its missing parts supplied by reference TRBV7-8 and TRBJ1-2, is GAGVSQSPRYKVAKRGQDVALRCDPISGHVSLFWYQQALGQGPEFLTYFQNEAQLDKSGLPSDRFFAERPEGSVSTLKIQRTQQEDSAVYLCASSLGAQNYGYTFGSGTRLTVV.

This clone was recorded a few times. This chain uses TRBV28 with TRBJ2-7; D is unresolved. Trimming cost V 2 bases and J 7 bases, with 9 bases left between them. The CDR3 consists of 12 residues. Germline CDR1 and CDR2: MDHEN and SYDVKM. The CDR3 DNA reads TGTGCCAGCAGTTTAAAGGGTAGGGAGCAGTACTTC. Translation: CASSLKGREQYF.

CDR3: CASSQDRPGSLATEAFF. The CDR3 region has the DNA TGCGCCAGCAGCCAAGATCGTCCCGGGAGCCTGGCCACTGAAGCTTTCTTT. The chain uses TRBV4-1 and TRBJ1-1; D is unresolved. The CDR3 is 17 amino acids. The V and J ends lost 0 bases and 4 bases respectively, with 18 bases between them. Germline V gene sequence: CDR1 MGHRA, CDR2 YSYEKL.

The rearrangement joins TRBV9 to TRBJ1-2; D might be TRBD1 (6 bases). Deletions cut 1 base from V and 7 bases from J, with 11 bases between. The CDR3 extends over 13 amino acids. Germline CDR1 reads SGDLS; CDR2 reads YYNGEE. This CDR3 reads CASSVSTGLGYTF. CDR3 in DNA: TGTGCCAGCAGCGTATCGACAGGACTTGGCTACACCTTC.

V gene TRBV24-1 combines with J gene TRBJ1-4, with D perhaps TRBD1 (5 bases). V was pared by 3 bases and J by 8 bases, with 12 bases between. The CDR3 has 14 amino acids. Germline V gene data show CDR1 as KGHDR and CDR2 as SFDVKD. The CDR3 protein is CATSDGGVGEKLFF. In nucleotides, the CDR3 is TGTGCCACCAGTGATGGAGGGGTAGGAGAAAAACTGTTTTTT.

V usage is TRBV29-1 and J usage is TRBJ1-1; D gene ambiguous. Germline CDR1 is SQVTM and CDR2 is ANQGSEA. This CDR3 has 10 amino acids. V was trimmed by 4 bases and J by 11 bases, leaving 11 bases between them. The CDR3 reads CSVGTVEAFF. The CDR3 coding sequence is TGCAGCGTTGGGACGGTGGAGGCTTTCTTT.

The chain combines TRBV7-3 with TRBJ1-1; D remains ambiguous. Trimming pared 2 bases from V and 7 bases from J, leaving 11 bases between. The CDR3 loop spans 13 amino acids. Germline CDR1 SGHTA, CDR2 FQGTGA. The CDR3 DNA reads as TGTGCCAGCAGCTTATATGGTCCCAATGAAGCTTTCTTT. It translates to CASSLYGPNEAFF.

The CDR3 here is CASSLVTGSNQPQHF. The CDR3 DNA follows: TGCGCCAGCAGCTTGGTGACGGGTTCAAATCAGCCCCAGCATTTT. The chain joins TRBV5-1 to TRBJ1-5; no reliable D call. This CDR3 contains 15 residues. Germline V lookup: CDR1 SGHRS, CDR2 YFSETQ. V was shortened by 0 bases and J by 4 bases, with 11 bases between the two germline ends.

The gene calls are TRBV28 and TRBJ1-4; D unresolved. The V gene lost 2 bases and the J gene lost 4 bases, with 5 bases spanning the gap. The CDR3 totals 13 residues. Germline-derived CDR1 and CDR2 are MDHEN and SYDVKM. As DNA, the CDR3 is TGTGCCAGCAGTTTACTGGTTAATGAAAAACTGTTTTTT. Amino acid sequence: CASSLLVNEKLFF.

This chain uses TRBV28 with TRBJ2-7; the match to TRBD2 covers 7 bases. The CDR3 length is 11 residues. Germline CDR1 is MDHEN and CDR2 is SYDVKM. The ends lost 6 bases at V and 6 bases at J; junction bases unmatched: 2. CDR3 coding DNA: TGTGCCAGCAGGGGAGGGTTCGAGCAGTACTTC. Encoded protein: CASRGGFEQYF.

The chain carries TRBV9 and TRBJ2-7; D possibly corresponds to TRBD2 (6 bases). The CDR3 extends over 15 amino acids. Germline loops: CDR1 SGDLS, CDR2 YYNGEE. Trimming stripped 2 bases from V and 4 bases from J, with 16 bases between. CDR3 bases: TGTGCCAGCAGCGTGGGGTCGGAGGGAATATACGAGCAGTACTTC. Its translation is CASSVGSEGIYEQYF. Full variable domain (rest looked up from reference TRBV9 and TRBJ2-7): DSGVTQTPKHLITATGQRVTLRCSPRSGDLSVYWYQQSLDQGLQFLIQYYNGEERAKGNILERFSAQQFPDLHSELNLSSLELGDSALYFCASSVGSEGIYEQYFGPGTRLTVT.